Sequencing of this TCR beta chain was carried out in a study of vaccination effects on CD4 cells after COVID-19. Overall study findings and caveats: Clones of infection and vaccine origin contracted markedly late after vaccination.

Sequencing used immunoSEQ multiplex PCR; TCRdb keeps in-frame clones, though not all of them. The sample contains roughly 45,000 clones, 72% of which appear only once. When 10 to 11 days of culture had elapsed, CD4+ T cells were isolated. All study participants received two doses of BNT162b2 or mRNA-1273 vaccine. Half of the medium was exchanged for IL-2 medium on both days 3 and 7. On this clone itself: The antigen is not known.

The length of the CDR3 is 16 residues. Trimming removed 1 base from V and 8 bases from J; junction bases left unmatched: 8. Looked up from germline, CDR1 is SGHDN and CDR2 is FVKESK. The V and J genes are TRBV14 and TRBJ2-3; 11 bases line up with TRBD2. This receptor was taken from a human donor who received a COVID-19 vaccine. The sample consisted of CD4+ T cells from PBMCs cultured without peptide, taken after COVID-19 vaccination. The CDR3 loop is CASSQVAGGPWVTQYF. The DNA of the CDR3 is TGTGCCAGCAGCCAAGTAGCGGGAGGGCCTTGGGTTACGCAGTATTTT.